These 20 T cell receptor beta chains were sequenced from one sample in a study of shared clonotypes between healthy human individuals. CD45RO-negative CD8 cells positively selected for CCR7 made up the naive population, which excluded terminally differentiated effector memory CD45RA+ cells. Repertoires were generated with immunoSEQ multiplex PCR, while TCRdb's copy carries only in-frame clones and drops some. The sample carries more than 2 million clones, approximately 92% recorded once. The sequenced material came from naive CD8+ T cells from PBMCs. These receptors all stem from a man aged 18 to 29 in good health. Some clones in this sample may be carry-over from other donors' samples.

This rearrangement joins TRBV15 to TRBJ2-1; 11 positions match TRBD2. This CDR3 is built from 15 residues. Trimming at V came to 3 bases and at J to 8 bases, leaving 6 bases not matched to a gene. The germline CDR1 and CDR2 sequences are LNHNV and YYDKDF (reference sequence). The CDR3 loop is CATSRTSGIMDEQFF. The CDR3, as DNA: TGTGCCACCAGCAGGACTAGCGGGATAATGGATGAGCAGTTCTTC.

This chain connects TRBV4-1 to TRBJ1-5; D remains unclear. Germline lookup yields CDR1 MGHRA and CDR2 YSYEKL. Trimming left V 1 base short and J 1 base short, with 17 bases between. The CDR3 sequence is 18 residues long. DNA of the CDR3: TGCGCCAGCAGCCAAGTAGGGCCGTCACCTCGAAGCAATCAGCCCCAGCATTTT. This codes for CASSQVGPSPRSNQPQHF.

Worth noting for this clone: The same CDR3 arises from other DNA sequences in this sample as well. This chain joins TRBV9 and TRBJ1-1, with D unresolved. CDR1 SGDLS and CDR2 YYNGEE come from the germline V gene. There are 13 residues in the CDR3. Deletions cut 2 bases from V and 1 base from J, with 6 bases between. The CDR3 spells CASSVYENTEAFF. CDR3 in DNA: TGTGCCAGCAGCGTCTACGAGAACACTGAAGCTTTCTTT.

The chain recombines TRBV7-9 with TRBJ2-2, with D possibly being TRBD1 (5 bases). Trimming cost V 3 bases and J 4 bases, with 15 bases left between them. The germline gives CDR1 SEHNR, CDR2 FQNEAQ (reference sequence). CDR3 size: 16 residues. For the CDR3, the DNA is TGTGCCAGCAGCTTCGTTAAGGGTCAGGGCACCGGGGAGCTGTTTTTT. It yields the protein CASSFVKGQGTGELFF.

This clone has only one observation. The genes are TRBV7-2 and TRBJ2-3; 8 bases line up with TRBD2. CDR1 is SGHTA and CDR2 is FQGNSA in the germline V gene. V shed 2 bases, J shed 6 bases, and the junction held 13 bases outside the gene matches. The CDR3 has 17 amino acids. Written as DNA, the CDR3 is TGTGCCAGCAGCTTAAGTAACAGACTAGCGAGTGCGGATACGCAGTATTTT. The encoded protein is CASSLSNRLASADTQYF.

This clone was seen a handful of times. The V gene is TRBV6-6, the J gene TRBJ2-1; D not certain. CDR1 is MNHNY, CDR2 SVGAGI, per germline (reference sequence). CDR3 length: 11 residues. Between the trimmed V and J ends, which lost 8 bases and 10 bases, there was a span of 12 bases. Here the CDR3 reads CASSWAQEQFF. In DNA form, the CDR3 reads TGTGCCAGCTCGTGGGCACAAGAGCAGTTCTTC.

This chain's CDR3 is CASSQTNDNTGELFF. In nucleotides, the CDR3 is TGTGCCAGCAGCCAAACCAACGATAACACCGGGGAGCTGTTTTTT. The J gene is TRBJ2-2, the V gene TRBV7-6; no definite D call. The germline gives CDR1 SGHVS, CDR2 FNYEAQ. V dropped 5 bases and J dropped 2 bases, with 12 bases sitting between them. The CDR3 has 15 residues.

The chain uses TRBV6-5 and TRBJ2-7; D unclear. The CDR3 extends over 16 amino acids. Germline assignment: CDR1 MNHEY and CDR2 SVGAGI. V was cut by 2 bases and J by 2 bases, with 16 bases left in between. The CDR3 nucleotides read TGTGCCAGCAGTTACAGTGTGACCCAGCGCACCTACGAGCAGTACTTC. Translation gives CASSYSVTQRTYEQYF.

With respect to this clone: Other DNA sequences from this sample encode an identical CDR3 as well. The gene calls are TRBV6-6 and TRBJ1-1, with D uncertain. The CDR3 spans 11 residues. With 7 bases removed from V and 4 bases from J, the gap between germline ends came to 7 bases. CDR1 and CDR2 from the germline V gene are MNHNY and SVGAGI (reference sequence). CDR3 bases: TGTGCCAGCACCCCGGGCACTGAAGCTTTCTTT. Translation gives CASTPGTEAFF.

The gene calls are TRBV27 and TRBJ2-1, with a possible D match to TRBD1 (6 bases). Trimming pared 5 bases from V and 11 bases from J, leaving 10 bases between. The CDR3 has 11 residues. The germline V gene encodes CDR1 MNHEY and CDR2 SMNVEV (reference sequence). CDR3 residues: CASSVGTKQFF. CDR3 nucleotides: TGTGCCAGCAGTGTCGGGACAAAGCAGTTCTTC.

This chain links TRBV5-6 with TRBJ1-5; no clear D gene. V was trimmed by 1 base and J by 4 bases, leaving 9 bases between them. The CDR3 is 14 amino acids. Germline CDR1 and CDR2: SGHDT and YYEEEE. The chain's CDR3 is CASSLSVPNQPQHF. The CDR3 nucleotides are TGTGCCAGCAGCTTGTCGGTTCCGAATCAGCCCCAGCATTTT. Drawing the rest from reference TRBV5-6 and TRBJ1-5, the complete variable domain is DAGVTQSPTHLIKTRGQQVTLRCSPKSGHDTVSWYQQALGQGPQFIFQYYEEEERQRGNFPDRFSGHQFPNYSSELNVNALLLGDSALYLCASSLSVPNQPQHFGDGTRLSIL.

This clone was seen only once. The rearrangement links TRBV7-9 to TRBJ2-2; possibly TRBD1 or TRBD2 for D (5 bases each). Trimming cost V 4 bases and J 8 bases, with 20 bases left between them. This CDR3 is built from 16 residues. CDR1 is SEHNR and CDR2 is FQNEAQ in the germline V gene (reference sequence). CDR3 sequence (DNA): TGTGCCAGCAGCTCCGGGGCCTCACGGGTGCCGGGGGAGCTGTTTTTT. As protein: CASSSGASRVPGELFF.

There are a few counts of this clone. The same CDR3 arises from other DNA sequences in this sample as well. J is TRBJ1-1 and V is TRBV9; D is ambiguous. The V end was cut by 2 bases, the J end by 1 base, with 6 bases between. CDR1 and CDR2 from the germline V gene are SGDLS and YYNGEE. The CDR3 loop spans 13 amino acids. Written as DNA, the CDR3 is TGTGCCAGCAGCGTTGAGTCGAACACTGAAGCTTTCTTT. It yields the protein CASSVESNTEAFF.

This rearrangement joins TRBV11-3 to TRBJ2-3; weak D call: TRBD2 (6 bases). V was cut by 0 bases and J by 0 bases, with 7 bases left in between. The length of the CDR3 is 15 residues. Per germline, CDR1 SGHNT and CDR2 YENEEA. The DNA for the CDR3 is TGTGCCAGCAGCTTAGAGGGGGGAAGCACAGATACGCAGTATTTT. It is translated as CASSLEGGSTDTQYF.

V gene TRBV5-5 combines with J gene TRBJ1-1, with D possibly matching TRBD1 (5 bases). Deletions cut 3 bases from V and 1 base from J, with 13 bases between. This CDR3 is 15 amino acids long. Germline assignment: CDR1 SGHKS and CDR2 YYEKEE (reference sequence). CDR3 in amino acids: CASSSPGRQNTEAFF. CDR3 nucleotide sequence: TGTGCCAGCAGCTCTCCGGGACGGCAGAACACTGAAGCTTTCTTT.

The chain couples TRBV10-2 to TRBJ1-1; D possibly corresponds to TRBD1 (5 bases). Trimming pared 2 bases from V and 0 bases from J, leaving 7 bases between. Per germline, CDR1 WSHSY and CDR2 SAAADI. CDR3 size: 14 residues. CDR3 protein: CASSERTMNTEAFF. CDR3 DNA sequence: TGCGCCAGCAGTGAGAGGACAATGAACACTGAAGCTTTCTTT.

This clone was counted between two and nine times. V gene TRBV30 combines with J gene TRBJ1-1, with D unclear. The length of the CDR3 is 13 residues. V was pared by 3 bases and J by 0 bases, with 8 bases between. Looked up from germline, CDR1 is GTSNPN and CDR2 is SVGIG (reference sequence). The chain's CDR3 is CAWRSRMNTEAFF. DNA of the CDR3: TGTGCCTGGAGGTCCAGAATGAACACTGAAGCTTTCTTT.

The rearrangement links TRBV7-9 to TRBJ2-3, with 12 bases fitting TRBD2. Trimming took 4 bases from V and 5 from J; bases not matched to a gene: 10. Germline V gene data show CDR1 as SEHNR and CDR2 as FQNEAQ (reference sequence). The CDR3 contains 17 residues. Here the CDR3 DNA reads TGTGCCAGCAGCTCGCCACTATCACTAGCGGGAGGAGATACGCAGTATTTT. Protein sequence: CASSSPLSLAGGDTQYF.

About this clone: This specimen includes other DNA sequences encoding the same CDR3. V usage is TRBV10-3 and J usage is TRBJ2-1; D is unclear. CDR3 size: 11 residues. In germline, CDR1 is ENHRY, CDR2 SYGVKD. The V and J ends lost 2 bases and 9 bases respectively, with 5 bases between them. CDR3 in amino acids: CAISEGSEQFF. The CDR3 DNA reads TGTGCCATCAGTGAGGGAAGTGAGCAGTTCTTC.

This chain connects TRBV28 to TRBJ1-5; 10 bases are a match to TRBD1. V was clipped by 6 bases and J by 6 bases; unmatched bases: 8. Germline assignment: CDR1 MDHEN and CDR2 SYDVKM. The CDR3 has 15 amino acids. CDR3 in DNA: TGTGCCAGCAGAGTCGGACAGGGGGGCACTCAGCCCCAGCATTTT. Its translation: CASRVGQGGTQPQHF.